This TCR beta chain originates from a study of vaccination and CD4 T cells after COVID-19. The overall study: Diagnosis preceded the drawing of post-COVID samples by a median about 98 days (range 35 to 161). The control cultures got either a CEFX pool, an HIV-1 Nef pool, or no peptide at all. General study points: The authors identified 304 of 307 vaccine-specific clones in convalescent patients as spike mono-reactive.

J gave up 5 bases and V 4 bases, and 8 bases lay outside the gene matches. Per germline, CDR1 MNHEY and CDR2 SVGAGI. CDR3 length: 16 amino acids. Only a few counts were recorded for this clonotype. Its antigen remains unidentified. Sequenced with the Oncomine TCR Beta short-read assay was DNA taken from cultured CD4+ T cells. From the PCR reads, TCRdb called clonotypes with MiXCR, one entry per CDR3 protein. The sample carries around 21,000 distinct CDR3 sequences, around 60% recorded once. As to treatment: approximately nine-day PBMC culture with coronavirus spike peptide pools or control peptides (ViraFEST assay).

The V gene is TRBV6-5, the J gene TRBJ1-4; 9 bases are shared with TRBD1. This TCR was sampled from a human donor who had recovered from COVID-19. Material for sequencing was CD4+ T cells from blood, cultured in vitro. The CDR3 loop is CASSFRRQGENEKLFF. DNA for the CDR3: TGTGCCAGCAGTTTTCGACGACAGGGGGAGAATGAAAAACTGTTTTTT.